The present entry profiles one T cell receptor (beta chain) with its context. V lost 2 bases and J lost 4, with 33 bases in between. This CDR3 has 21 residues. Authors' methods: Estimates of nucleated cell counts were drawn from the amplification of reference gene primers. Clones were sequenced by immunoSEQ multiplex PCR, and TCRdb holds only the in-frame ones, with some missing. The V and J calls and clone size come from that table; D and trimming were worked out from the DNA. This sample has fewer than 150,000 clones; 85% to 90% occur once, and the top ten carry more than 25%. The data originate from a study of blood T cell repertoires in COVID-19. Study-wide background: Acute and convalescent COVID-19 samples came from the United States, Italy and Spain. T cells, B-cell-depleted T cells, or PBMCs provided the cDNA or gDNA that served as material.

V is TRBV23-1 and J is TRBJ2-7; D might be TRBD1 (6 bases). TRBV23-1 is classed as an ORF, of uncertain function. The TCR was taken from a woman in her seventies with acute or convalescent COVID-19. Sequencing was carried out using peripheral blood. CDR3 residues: CASSQNPRQVGLPGSQYEQYF. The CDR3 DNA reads TGCGCCAGCAGTCAAAACCCAAGACAGGTGGGATTACCTGGATCTCAATACGAGCAGTACTTC.